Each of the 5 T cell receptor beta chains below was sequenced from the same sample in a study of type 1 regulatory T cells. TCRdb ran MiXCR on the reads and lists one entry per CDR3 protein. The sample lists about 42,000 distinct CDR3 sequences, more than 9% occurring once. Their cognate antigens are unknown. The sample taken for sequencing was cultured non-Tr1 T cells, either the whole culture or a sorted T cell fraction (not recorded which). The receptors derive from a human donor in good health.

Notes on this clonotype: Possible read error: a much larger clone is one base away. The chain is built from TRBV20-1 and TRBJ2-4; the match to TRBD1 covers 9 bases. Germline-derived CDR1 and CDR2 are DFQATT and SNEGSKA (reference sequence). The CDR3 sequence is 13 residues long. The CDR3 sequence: CCARGTGHHIQYF. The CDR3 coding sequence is TGCTGTGCTAGAGGGACAGGGCATCACATTCAGTACTTC.

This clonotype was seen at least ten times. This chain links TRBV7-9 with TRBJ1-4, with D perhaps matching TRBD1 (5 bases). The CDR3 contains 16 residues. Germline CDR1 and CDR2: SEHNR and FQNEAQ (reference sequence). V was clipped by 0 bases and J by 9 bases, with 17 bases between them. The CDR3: CASSLAEGTLMKKLFF. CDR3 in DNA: TGTGCCAGCAGCTTAGCGGAGGGGACGTTAATGAAAAAACTGTTTTTT.

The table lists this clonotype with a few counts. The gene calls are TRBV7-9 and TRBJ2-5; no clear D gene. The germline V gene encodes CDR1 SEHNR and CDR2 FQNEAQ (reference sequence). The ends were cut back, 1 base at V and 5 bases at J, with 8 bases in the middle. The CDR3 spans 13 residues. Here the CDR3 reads CASSLGFGETQYF. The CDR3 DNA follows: TGTGCCAGCAGCTTAGGGTTCGGGGAGACCCAGTACTTC.

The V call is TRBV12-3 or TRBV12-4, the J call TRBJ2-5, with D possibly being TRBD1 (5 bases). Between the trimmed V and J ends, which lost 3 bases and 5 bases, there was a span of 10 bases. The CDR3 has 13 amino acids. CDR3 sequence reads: CASSFWGAETQYF. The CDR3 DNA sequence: TGTGCCAGCAGTTTTTGGGGCGCGGAGACCCAGTACTTC.

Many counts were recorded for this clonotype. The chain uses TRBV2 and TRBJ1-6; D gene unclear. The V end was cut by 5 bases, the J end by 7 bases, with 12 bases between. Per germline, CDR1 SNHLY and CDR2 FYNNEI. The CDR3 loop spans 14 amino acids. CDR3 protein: CASSLRAANSPLHF. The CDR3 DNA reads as TGTGCCAGCAGTTTAAGGGCAGCGAATTCACCCCTCCACTTT.